This T cell receptor (beta chain) was observed in a study of CD4 T cells in relation to SARS-CoV-2 and coronaviruses. Before the COVID-19 pandemic, during about 2010-2018, CD4+ T cells were taken from unexposed donors. Some clones are missing from TCRdb's copy, which holds only in-frame ones; the method was immunoSEQ multiplex PCR. The sample has approximately 70,000 clones; roughly 93% are singletons. V lost 10 bases and J 0 bases, leaving 14 bases between the germline ends. Germline-derived CDR1 and CDR2 are SEHNR and FQNEAQ (reference sequence). The CDR3 is 14 amino acids. The chain joins TRBV7-9 to TRBJ2-3; a weak D match, TRBD2 (5 bases). The clonotype originates from a human donor in good health. Material for sequencing was naive CD4+ T cells from PBMCs. The subset here: naive CD4+ T cells isolated by negative enrichment. The CDR3 protein is CATRGSLSTDTQYF. DNA of the CDR3: TGTGCCACCAGAGGGAGTTTGAGCACAGATACGCAGTATTTT.